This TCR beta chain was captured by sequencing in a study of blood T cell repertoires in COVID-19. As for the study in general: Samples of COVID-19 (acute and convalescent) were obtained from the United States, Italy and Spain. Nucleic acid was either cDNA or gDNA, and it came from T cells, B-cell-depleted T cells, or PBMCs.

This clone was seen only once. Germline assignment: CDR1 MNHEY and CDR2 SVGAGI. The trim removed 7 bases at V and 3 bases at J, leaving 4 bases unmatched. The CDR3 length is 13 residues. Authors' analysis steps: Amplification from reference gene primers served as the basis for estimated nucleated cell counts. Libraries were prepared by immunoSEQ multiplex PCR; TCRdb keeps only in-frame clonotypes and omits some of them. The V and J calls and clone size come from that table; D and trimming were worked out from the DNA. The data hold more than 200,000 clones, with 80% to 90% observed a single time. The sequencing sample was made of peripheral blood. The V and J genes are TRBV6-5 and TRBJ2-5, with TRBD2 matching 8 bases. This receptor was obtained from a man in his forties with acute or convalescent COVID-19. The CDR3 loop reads CASIYSGEETQYF. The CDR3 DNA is TGTGCCAGCATTTATAGCGGGGAAGAGACCCAGTACTTC.